This T cell receptor (beta chain) was identified during a study of cytomegalovirus exposure and HLA in healthy donors. The CDR3 runs 13 residues. The germline V gene encodes CDR1 WSHSY and CDR2 SAAADI. V was pared by 6 bases and J by 7 bases, with 12 bases between. As for this clone: The antigen remains unidentified.

TCRdb's copy holds only in-frame clones and misses some; the assay was immunoSEQ multiplex PCR. The sample lists over 130,000 clones; about 87% were seen once. Study outcomes and limitations: Investigators reported 164 TCR beta chains as tied to cytomegalovirus.

Input material: PBMCs. This receptor was taken from a young man in good health and CMV-seropositive. The gene calls are TRBV10-2 and TRBJ2-2; the D gene is possibly TRBD1 (5 bases). The DNA for the CDR3 is TGCGCCAGCAGCTCGACAGAAATCGGGGAGCTGTTTTTT. It specifies CASSSTEIGELFF.